This T cell receptor beta chain was captured by sequencing in a study of tumor and adjacent non-tumor tissue in lung cancer. General observations from the study: Normal lung showed higher cumulative top 100 clone frequency than tumor. TCR diversity was significantly greater in tumor than normal lung tissue.

TCRbeta libraries were built with three rounds of nested PCR, modified from ARM-PCR. TCRdb re-called the multiplex PCR reads with MiXCR, one entry per CDR3 protein. The sample holds under 80,000 distinct CDR3 sequences, more than 75% seen once. This clonotype was counted many times. Its antigen is not identified. The germline V gene encodes CDR1 MNHEY and CDR2 SVGAGI. V shed 0 bases, J shed 3 bases, and the junction held 8 bases outside the gene matches. This CDR3 is 17 amino acids long. The template was RNA from unsorted bulk tissue. More than 3 cm separated this lung sample from the edge of the tumor.

This sequence originates from a man in his 60s with non-small cell lung cancer. This rearrangement joins TRBV6-5 to TRBJ2-1; 7 positions agree with TRBD2. Material: distant non-tumor lung tissue. CDR3 coding DNA: TGTGCCAGCAGTTACTCGCCCCTCGCGGGAGTCTACAATGAGCAGTTCTTC. Translation: CASSYSPLAGVYNEQFF.